This T cell receptor beta chain appears in the sequencing data of a study of cytomegalovirus exposure and HLA in healthy donors. On this clone: Antigen specificity is unknown.

Vbeta (60) and Jbeta (13) primers were used in the PCR. Sequencing was performed with immunoSEQ multiplex PCR; in TCRdb, only in-frame clones are kept and a portion is missing. The table shows more than 90,000 clones, with under 80% occurring only once. General observations from the study: What was likely a sequencing artifact was a cluster of highly shared sequence variants.

The donors, nominally healthy at sampling, likely had unrecorded immune exposures. V was pared by 4 bases and J by 3 bases, with 8 bases between. The CDR3 totals 13 residues. Germline values: CDR1 SGDLS, CDR2 YYNGEE. Sample: PBMCs. The chain is built from TRBV9 and TRBJ1-5; D remains unclear. The TCR sequence derives from a man aged 40-49 years in good health and CMV-seronegative. The CDR3 DNA is TGTGCCAGCAGCCTGTCCCCCAATCAGCCCCAGCATTTT. Translation gives CASSLSPNQPQHF.